Here is one T cell receptor beta chain with its context. After extraction with the RNeasy kit, about 0.45 to 1 ug of the RNA was reverse transcribed using random hexamers. TCRdb reanalysed the immunoSEQ multiplex PCR reads using MiXCR and keeps one entry per CDR3 protein. This repertoire shows about 120,000 distinct CDR3 sequences, 80% to 95% found once; its top ten account for about 0.14%. The sample comes from a study of CD8 T cells in Susac syndrome. The CDR3 has 14 residues. Trimming took off 2 bases at V and 6 bases at J, with 14 bases between the two ends. The germline CDR1 and CDR2 sequences are MNHEY and SVGEGT. Negative isolation was used for CD8+ and CD4+ T cells and FACS enrichment for TEMRA cells.

What was sequenced was CD4+ T cells from PBMCs. The TCR sequence derives from a human donor in good health. The chain employs TRBV6-2 or TRBV6-3 and TRBJ2-7; D gene ambiguous. The CDR3 DNA is TGTGCCAGCAGTTACCGGCCGGCTGCGCCCGAGCAGTACTTC. Protein product: CASSYRPAAPEQYF.